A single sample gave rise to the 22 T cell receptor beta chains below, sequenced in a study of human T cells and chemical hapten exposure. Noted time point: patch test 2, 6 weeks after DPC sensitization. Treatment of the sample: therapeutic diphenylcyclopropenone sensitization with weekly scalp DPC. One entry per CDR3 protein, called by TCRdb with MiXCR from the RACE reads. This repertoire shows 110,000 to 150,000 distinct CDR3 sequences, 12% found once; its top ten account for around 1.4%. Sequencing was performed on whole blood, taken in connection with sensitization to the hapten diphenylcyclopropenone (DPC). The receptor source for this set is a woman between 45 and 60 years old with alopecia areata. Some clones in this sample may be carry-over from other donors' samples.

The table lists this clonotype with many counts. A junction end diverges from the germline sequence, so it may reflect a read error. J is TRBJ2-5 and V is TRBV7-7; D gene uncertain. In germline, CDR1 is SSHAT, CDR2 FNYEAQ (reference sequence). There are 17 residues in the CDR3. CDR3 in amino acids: CASSSRAGRGVGETQYF. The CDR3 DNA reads TGTGCTAGCAGCTCCCGTGCTGGGCGAGGTGTGGGAGAGACCCAGTACTTC.

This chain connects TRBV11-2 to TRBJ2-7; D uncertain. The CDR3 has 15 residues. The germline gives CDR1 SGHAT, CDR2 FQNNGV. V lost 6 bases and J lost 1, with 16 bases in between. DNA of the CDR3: TGTGCCAGCAGAACTCTAGGGATCACATCCTACGAGCAGTACTTC. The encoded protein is CASRTLGITSYEQYF.

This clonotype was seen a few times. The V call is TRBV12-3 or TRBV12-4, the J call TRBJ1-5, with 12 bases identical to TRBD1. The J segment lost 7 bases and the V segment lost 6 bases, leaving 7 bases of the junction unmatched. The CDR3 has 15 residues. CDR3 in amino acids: CASRPGQGAGQPQHF. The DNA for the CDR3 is TGTGCCAGCAGACCGGGACAGGGGGCAGGACAGCCCCAGCATTTT.

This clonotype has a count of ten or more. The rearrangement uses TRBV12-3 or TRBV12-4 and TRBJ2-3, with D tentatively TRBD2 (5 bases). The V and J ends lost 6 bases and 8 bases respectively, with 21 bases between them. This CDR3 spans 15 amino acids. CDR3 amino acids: CASRPSQLREGTQYF. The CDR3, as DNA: TGTGCCAGCAGACCCTCACAGTTACGGGAAGGTACGCAGTATTTT.

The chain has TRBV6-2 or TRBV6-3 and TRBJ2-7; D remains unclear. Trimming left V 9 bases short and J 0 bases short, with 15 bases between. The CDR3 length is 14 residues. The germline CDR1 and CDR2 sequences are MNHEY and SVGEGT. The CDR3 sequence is CASTVGGSSYEQYF. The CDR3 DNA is TGTGCCAGTACGGTGGGCGGCAGCTCCTACGAGCAGTACTTC.

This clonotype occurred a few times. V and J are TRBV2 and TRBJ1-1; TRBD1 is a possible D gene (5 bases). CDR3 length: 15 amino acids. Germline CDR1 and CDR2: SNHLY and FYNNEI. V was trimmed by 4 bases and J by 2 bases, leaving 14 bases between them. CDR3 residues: CASSANFGGNTEAFF. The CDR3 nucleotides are TGTGCCAGCAGTGCCAACTTTGGGGGTAACACTGAAGCTTTCTTT.

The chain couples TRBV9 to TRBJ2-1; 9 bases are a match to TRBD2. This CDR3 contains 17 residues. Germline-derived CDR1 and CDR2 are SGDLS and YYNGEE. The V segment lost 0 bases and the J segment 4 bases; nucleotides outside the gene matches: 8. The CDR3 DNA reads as TGTGCCAGCAGCGTAGAGGGCGGGAGGGCTTTTTACAATGAGCAGTTCTTC. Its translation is CASSVEGGRAFYNEQFF.

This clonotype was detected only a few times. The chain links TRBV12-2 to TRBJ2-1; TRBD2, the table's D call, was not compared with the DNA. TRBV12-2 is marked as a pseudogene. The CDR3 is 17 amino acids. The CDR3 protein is CASRLALGLAGANEQFF. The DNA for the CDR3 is TGTGCAAGTCGCTTAGCGCTGGGACTAGCGGGGGCGAATGAGCAGTTCTTC.

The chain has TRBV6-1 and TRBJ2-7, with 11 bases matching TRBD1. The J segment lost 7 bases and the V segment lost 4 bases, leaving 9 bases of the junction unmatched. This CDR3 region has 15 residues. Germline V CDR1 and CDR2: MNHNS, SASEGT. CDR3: CASSGRTGGRVEQYF. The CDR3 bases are TGTGCCAGCAGTGGGAGGACAGGGGGCAGAGTGGAGCAGTACTTC.

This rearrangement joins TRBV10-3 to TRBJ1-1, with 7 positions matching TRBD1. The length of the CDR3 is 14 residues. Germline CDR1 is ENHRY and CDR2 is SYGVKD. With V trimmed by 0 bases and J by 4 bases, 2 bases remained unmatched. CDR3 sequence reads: CAISESGGPTEAFF. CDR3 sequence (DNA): TGTGCCATCAGTGAGTCAGGGGGCCCCACTGAAGCTTTCTTT.

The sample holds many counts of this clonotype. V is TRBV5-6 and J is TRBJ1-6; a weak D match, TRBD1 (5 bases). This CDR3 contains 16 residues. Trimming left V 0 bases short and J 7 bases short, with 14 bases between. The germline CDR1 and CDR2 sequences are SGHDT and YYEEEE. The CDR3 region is CASSLEGDRWNSPLHF. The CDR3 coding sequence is TGTGCCAGCAGCTTGGAAGGGGATCGTTGGAATTCACCCCTCCACTTT.

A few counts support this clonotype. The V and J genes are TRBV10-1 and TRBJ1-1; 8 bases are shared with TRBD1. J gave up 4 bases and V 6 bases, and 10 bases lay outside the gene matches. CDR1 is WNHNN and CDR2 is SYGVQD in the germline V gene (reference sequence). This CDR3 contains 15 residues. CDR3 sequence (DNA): TGCGCCAGCAGCAACTCAGGGGGCGCGGGCACTGAAGCTTTCTTT. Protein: CASSNSGGAGTEAFF.

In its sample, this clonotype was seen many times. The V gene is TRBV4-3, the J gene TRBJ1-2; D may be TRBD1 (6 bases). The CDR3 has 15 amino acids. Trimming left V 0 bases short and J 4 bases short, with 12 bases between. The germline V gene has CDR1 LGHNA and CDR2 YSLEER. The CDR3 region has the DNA TGCGCCAGCAGCCAAGAGTGGGGGCCAGGCTATGGCTACACCTTC. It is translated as CASSQEWGPGYGYTF.

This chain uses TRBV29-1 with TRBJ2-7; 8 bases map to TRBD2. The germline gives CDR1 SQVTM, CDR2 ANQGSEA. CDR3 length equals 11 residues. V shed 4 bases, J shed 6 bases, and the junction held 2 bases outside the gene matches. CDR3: CSVGGGIEQYF. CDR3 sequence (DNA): TGCAGCGTTGGCGGGGGGATCGAGCAGTACTTC.

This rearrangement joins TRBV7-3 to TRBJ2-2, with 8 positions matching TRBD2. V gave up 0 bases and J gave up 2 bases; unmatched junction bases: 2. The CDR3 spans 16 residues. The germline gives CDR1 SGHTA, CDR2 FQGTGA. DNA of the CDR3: TGTGCCAGCAGCTTAACTAGCGGGATTAACACCGGGGAGCTGTTTTTT. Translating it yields CASSLTSGINTGELFF.

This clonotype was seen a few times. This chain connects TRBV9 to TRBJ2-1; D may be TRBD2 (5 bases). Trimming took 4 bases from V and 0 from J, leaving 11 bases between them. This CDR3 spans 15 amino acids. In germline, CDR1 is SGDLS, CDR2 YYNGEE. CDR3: CASSIEGSSYNEQFF. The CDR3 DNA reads TGTGCCAGCAGCATAGAGGGCAGCTCCTACAATGAGCAGTTCTTC.

The CDR3 loop is CSISQGASYEQYF. CDR3 coding DNA: TGCAGCATATCACAGGGGGCCTCCTACGAGCAGTACTTC. J is TRBJ2-7 and V is TRBV29-1; 9 bases are shared with TRBD1. Unmatched junction bases numbered 5, after V lost 8 bases and J lost 0 bases. CDR1 and CDR2 (germline): SQVTM, ANQGSEA. CDR3 length: 13 amino acids.

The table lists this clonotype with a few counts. The CDR3 sequence is CASGDREGEKLFF. CDR3 in DNA: TGTGCCAGCGGTGACAGGGAAGGCGAAAAACTGTTTTTT. The rearrangement joins TRBV27 to TRBJ1-4; 7 bases are shared with TRBD1. There are 13 residues in the CDR3. Germline V gene sequence: CDR1 MNHEY, CDR2 SMNVEV (reference sequence). After removal of 8 bases from V and 8 bases from J, the junction contained 8 bases not matched to a gene.

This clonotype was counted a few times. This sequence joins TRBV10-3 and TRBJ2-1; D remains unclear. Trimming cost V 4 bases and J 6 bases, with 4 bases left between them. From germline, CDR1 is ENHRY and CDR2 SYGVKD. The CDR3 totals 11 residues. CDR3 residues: CAISVSNEQFF. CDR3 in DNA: TGTGCCATCAGTGTGAGCAATGAGCAGTTCTTC.

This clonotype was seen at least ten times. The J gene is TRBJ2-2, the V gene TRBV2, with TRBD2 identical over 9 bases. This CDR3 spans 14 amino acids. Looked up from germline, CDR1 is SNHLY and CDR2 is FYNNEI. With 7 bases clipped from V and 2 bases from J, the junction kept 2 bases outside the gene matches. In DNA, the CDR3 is TGTGCCAGCAAGACTAGCGGCAACACCGGGGAGCTGTTTTTT. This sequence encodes CASKTSGNTGELFF.

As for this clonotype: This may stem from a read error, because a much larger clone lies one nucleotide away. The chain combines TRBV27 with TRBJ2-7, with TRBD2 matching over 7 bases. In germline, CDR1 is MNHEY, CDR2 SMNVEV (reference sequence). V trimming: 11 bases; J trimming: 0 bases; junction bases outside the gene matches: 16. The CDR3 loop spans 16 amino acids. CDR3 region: CACRLQPGGSSYEQYF. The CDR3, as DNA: TGTGCCTGCCGGCTGCAGCCGGGGGGTAGCTCCTACGAGCAGTACTTC.

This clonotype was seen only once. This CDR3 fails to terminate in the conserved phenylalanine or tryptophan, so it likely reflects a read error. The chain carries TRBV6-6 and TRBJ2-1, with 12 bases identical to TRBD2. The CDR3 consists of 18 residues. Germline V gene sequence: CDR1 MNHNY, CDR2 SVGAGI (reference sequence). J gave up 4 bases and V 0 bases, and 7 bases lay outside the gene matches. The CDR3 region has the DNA TGTGCCAGCAGTTACTCGACAGGTCTAGCGGGAGGGTACAATGAGCAGTTCCTC. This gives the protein CASSYSTGLAGGYNEQFL.